The entry that follows covers one T cell receptor (beta chain) sequence. The same CDR3 is also encoded by other DNA sequences in this sample. Under the authors' procedure: Estimation of nucleated cell counts was performed using reference gene primer amplification. The table came from immunoSEQ multiplex PCR; TCRdb's copy has only in-frame clones and leaves some out. The V and J calls and clone size are taken from that table; D and trimming were inferred from the DNA. The profile shows 380,000 or so clones, 75% to 90% of them singletons. The data were taken from a study of blood T cell repertoires in COVID-19. Study summary: Collection of acute and convalescent COVID-19 samples took place in the United States, Italy and Spain.

The CDR3 has 15 residues. V lost 0 bases, J lost 0 bases, and 1 base stayed unmatched. The germline CDR1 and CDR2 sequences are SGHRS and YFSETQ. This rearrangement joins TRBV5-1 to TRBJ1-1, with 8 bases that match TRBD1. What was sequenced was peripheral blood. The TCR comes from a woman in her sixties or seventies with COVID-19, enrolled during active disease. The CDR3 sequence: CASSLGTGMNTEAFF. The CDR3 nucleotides read TGCGCCAGCAGCTTGGGGACAGGGATGAACACTGAAGCTTTCTTT.